This T cell receptor (beta chain) was profiled in a study of Graves' ophthalmopathy and Graves' hyperthyroidism. Study-wide results and caveats: Ophthalmopathy cases were distinguished from stable hyperthyroidism by a 13-signature model, reaching roughly 90% sensitivity and around 77% specificity. At about 69% sensitivity and approximately 78% specificity, the model predicted progression of the ophthalmopathy. Blood shared most expanded thyroid clonotypes above 0.001 frequency.

This CDR3 has 17 residues. The germline CDR1 and CDR2 sequences are MGHDK and SYGVNS. A word on this clonotype: The antigen remains undetermined. Its ends do not fully match the called genes, so a read error is possible.

The diagnostic workup employed clinical symptoms, serum thyroxine, TRAb, thyroid ultrasound and orbital computed tomography. Scientists amplified the TCR beta CDR3 regions from RNA transcripts. Following a first-round RT-PCR that used HTBI primers, a second-round multiplex PCR was carried out. MiXCR, run by TCRdb on the multiplex PCR reads, gives a single entry per CDR3 protein. Found here are about 700,000 distinct CDR3 sequences, 35% to 50% of them singletons; the top ten hold approximately 46%. The sequencing input was peripheral blood. The chain is built from TRBV25-1 and TRBJ2-7, with a weak D call TRBD2 (5 bases). The origin of this receptor is an adult man with Graves' ophthalmopathy. The CDR3 DNA sequence: TGCGCCAGCAGCCAAGATACGTTTTCGAGGGCGAGGTACGAGCAGTACTTC. It translates to CASSQDTFSRARYEQYF.